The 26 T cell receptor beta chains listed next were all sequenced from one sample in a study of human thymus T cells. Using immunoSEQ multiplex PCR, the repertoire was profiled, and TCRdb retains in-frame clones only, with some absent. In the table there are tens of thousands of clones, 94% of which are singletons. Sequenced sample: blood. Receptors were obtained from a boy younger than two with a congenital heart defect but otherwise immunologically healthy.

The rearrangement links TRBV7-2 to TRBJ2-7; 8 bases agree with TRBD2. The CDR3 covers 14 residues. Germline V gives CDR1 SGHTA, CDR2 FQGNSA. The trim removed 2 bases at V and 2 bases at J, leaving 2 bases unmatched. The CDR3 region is CASSLTSGAYEQYF. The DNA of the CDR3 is TGTGCCAGCAGCTTAACTAGCGGCGCCTACGAGCAGTACTTC. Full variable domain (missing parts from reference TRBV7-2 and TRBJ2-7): GAGVSQSPSNKVTEKGKDVELRCDPISGHTALYWYRQSLGQGLEFLIYFQGNSAPDKSGLPSDRFSAERTGGSVSTLTIQRTQQEDSAVYLCASSLTSGAYEQYFGPGTRLTVT.

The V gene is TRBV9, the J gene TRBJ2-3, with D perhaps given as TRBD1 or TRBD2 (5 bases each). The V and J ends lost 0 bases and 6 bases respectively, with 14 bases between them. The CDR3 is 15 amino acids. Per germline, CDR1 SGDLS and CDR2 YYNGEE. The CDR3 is CASSVAGPVTDTQYF. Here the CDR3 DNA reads TGTGCCAGCAGCGTAGCGGGGCCGGTCACGGATACGCAGTATTTT.

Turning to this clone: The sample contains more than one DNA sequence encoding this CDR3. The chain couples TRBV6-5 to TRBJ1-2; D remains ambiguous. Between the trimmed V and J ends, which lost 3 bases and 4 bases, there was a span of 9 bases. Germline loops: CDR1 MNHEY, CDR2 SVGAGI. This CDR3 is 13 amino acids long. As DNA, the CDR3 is TGTGCCAGCAGTTATGAGGGTACCTATGGCTACACCTTC. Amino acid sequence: CASSYEGTYGYTF.

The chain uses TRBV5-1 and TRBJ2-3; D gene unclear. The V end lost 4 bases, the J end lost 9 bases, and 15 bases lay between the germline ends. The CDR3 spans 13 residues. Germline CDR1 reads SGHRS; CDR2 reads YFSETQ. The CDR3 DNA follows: TGCGCCAGCAGCCCGGGTCAGGTATCAACGCAGTATTTT. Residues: CASSPGQVSTQYF.

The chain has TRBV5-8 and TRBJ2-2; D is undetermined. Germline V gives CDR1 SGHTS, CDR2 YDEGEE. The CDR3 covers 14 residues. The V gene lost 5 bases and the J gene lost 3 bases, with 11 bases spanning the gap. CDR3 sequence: CASRWSFYTGELFF. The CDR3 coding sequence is TGTGCCAGCAGATGGTCGTTCTACACCGGGGAGCTGTTTTTT.

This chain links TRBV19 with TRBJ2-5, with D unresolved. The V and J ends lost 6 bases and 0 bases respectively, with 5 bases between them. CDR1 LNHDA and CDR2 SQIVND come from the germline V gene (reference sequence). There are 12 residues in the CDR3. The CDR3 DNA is TGTGCCAGTAGCCAGTACCAAGAGACCCAGTACTTC. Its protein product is CASSQYQETQYF.

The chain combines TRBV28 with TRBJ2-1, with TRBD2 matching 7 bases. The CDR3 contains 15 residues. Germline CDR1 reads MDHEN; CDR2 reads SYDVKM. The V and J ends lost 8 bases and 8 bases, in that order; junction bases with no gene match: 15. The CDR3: CASGPRGGRGDEQFF. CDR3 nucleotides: TGTGCCAGCGGGCCCCGCGGGGGTAGGGGCGATGAGCAGTTCTTC.

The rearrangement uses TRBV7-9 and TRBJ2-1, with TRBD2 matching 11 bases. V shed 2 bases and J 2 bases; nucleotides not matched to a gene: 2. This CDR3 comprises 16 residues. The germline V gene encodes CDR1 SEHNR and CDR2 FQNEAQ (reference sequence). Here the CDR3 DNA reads TGTGCCAGCAGCTTACTACTAGCGGGAGCCTACAATGAGCAGTTCTTC. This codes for CASSLLLAGAYNEQFF.

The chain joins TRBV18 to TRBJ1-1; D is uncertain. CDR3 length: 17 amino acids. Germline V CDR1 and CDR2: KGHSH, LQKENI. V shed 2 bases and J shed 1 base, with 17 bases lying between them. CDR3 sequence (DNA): TGTGCCAGCTCACCAATGACTTTGGGCCCACCGAACACTGAAGCTTTCTTT. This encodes CASSPMTLGPPNTEAFF.

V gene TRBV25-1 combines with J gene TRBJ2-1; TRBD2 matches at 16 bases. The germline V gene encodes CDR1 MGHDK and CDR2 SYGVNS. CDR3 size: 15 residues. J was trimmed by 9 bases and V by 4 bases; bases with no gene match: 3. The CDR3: CASSAGTSGRAEQFF. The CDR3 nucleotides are TGTGCCAGCAGTGCCGGGACTAGCGGGAGGGCTGAGCAGTTCTTC. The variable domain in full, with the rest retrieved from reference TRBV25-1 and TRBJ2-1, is EADIYQTPRYLVIGTGKKITLECSQTMGHDKMYWYQQDPGMELHLIHYSYGVNSTEKGDLSSESTVSRIRTEHFPLTLESARPSHTSQYLCASSAGTSGRAEQFFGPGTRLTVL.

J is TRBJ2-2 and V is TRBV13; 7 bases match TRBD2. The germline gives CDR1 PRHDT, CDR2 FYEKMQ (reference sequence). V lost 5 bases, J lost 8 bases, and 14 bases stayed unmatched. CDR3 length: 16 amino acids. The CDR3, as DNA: TGTGCCAGCAGCCAACCGGGACTACCTAAAGGTGGGGAGCTGTTTTTT. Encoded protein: CASSQPGLPKGGELFF. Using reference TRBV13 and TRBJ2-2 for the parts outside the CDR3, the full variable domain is AAGVIQSPRHLIKEKRETATLKCYPIPRHDTVYWYQQGPGQDPQFLISFYEKMQSDKGSIPDRFSAQQFSDYHSELNMSSLELGDSALYFCASSQPGLPKGGELFFGEGSRLTVL.

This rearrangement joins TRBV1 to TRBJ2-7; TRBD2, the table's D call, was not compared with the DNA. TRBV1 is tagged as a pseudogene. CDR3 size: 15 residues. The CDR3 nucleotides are TGCACCAGCAGCCAGGACTTATCGAACCCAGTTGAGCAGTACTTC. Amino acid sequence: CTSSQDLSNPVEQYF.

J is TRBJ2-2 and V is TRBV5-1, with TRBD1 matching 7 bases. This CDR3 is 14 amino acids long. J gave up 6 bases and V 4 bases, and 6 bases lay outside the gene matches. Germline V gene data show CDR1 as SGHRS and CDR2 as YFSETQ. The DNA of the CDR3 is TGCGCCAGCAGCCCGGGACAGACCTCCGGGGAGCTGTTTTTT. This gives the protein CASSPGQTSGELFF.

This CDR3 is CSVEGARDITNNEQFF. The CDR3 DNA follows: TGCAGCGTTGAAGGGGCCAGGGACATTACGAACAATGAGCAGTTCTTC. The chain combines TRBV29-1 with TRBJ2-1; a possible D gene is TRBD1 (6 bases). Trimming cost V 1 base and J 5 bases, with 18 bases left between them. The germline V gene has CDR1 SQVTM and CDR2 ANQGSEA. The CDR3 runs 16 residues.

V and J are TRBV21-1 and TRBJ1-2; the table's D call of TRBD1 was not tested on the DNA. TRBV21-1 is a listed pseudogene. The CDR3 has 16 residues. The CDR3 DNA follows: TGTGCCAGCAGCACTCCGACAGGGAGAGGGGTCTATGGCTACACCTTC. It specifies CASSTPTGRGVYGYTF.

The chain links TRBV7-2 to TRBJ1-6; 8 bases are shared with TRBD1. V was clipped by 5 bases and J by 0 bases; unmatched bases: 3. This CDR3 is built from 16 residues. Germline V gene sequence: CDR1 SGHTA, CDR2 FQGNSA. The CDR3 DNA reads TGTGCCAGCAGCATTACAGGGGGCTCCTATAATTCACCCCTCCACTTT. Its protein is CASSITGGSYNSPLHF.

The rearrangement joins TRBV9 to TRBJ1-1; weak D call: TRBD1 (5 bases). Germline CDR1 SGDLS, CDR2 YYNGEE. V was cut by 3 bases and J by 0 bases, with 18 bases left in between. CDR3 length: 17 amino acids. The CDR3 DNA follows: TGTGCCAGCAGCGGCGGGACGGACCCAACCTTGAACACTGAAGCTTTCTTT. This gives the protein CASSGGTDPTLNTEAFF.

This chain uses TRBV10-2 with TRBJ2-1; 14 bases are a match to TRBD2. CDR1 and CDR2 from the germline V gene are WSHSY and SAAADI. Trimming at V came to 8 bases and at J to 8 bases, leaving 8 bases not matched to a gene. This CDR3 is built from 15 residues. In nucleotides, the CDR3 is TGCGCCAGCCAAGGACTAGCGGGAGGAGGGGATGAGCAGTTCTTC. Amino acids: CASQGLAGGGDEQFF.

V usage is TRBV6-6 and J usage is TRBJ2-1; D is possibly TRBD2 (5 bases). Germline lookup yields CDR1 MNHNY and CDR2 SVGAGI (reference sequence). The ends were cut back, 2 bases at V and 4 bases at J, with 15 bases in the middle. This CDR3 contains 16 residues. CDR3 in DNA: TGTGCCAGCAGTTACGGTAGCGTTCCATTTTACAATGAGCAGTTCTTC. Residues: CASSYGSVPFYNEQFF.

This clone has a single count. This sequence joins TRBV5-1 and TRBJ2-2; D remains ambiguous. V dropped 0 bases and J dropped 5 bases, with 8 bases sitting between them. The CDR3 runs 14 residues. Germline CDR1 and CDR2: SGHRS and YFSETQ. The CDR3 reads CASSLGGVTGELFF. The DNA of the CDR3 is TGCGCCAGCAGCTTGGGAGGTGTAACCGGGGAGCTGTTTTTT.

CDR3 bases: TGCGCCAGCAGCCCCGGTTATTGGGATGAGCAGTTCTTC. It codes for CASSPGYWDEQFF. The J gene is TRBJ2-1, the V gene TRBV4-1; D is unclear. The V gene lost 4 bases and the J gene lost 8 bases, with 12 bases spanning the gap. Germline V gene lookup returns CDR1 MGHRA and CDR2 YSYEKL. This CDR3 contains 13 residues.

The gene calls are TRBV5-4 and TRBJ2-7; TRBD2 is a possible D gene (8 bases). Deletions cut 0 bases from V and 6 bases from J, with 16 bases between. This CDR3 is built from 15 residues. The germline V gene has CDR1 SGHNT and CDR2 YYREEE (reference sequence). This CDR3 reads CASSLADRAGGEQYF. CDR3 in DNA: TGTGCCAGCAGCTTGGCCGACAGGGCGGGGGGCGAGCAGTACTTC.

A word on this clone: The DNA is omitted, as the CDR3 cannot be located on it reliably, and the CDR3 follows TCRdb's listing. CDR3 sequence: CASSKVVGGGSVTGAPGTYEQYF. The chain couples TRBV21-1 to TRBJ2-7; the listed D gene, TRBD1, was not tested against the DNA. TRBV21-1 is reported as a pseudogene. The CDR3 spans 23 amino acids, including both terminal residues.

The CDR3 is CASSAPARETQYF. In nucleotides, the CDR3 is TGTGCCAGCAGTGCACCGGCACGAGAGACCCAGTACTTC. The genes are TRBV6-5 and TRBJ2-5; D is undetermined. Between the trimmed V and J ends, which lost 5 bases and 4 bases, there was a span of 11 bases. This CDR3 has 13 residues. The germline V gene encodes CDR1 MNHEY and CDR2 SVGAGI.

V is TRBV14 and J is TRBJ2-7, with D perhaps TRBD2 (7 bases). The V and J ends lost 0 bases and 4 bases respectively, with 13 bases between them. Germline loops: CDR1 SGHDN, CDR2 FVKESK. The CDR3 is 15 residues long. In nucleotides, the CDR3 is TGTGCCAGCAGCCAAGATCGCGGGGGCTTATACGAGCAGTACTTC. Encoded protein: CASSQDRGGLYEQYF.

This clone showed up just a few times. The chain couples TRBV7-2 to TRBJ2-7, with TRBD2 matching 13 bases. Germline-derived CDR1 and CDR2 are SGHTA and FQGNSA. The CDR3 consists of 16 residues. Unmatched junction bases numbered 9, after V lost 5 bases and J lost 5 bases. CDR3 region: CASSRTSGGLGNEQYF. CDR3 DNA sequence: TGTGCCAGCAGCCGGACTAGCGGGGGCCTAGGGAACGAGCAGTACTTC.